This TCR beta chain was found in a study of cytomegalovirus exposure and HLA in healthy donors. The study, taken as a whole, reports: A later analysis found first-cohort TCR clusters tended to co-occur in the 120 validation repertoires. Overall, around 160 TCR beta chains were annotated as cytomegalovirus-associated.

Points on this clone: Its antigen is currently unknown.

The germline V gene has CDR1 SGHRS and CDR2 YFSETQ. The CDR3 sequence is 13 residues long. V was cut by 4 bases and J by 6 bases, with 13 bases left in between. The donors were members of the validation cohort comprising about 130 subjects, separate from the roughly 690-subject first cohort. The method was immunoSEQ multiplex PCR; TCRdb's version includes in-frame clones alone and lacks a portion of them. The sample records about 200,000 clones, over 65% being singletons. The source of this sequence is a woman under 30 in good health and CMV-seronegative. Specimen: PBMCs. The chain employs TRBV5-1 and TRBJ1-1; D uncertain. The CDR3 DNA sequence: TGCGCCAGCAGCCCTACGCCTAAGGCTGAAGCTTTCTTT. It codes for CASSPTPKAEAFF.